This TCR beta chain was identified in a study of shared clonotypes between healthy human individuals. The investigators split CD4+ cells into a CD45RA+ naive subset and a CD45RA-negative memory subset. Under the authors' procedure: Junction-only sequences without quality scores were provided by ImmunoSEQ, so filtering was different. Profiled with immunoSEQ multiplex PCR; TCRdb holds only in-frame clones, not every one. From that table come the V and J calls and clone size; the DNA was used to work out D and trimming. Here the sample spans about 660,000 clones, under 80% being singletons. The CDR3 consists of 12 residues. V trimming: 5 bases; J trimming: 12 bases; junction bases outside the gene matches: 7. The germline CDR1 and CDR2 sequences are LNHDA and SQIVND (reference sequence). Study-wide results and limits: In general, naive subsets displayed greater estimated richness than memory subsets did.

This clone was counted only a few times. Its specificity is not known. The TCR originated in a woman younger than 45 in good health. This chain connects TRBV19 to TRBJ2-1, with TRBD1 matching 7 bases. Specimen: memory CD4+ T cells sorted from blood. The sample's subset: CD45RA-negative fraction. CDR3 in amino acids: CASSHQQGTQFF. CDR3 DNA sequence: TGTGCCAGTAGTCATCAACAGGGGACGCAGTTCTTC.